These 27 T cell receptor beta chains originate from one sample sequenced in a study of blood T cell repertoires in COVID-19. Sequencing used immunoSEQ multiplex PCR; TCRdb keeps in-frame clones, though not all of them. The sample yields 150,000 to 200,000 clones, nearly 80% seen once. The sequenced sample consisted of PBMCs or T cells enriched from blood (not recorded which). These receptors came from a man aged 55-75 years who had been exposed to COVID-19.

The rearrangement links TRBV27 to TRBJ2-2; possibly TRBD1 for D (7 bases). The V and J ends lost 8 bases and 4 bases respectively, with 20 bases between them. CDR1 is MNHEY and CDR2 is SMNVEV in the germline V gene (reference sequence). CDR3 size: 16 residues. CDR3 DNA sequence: TGTGCCAGCTACTCACAGGGGCCCGGGGGCACCGGGGAGCTGTTTTTT. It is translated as CASYSQGPGGTGELFF.

CDR3 bases: TGTGCCAGCAGTCTCTCCGCCACTAGCGGGAGGGATGAGCAGTTCTTC. Translated: CASSLSATSGRDEQFF. The genes are TRBV6-6 and TRBJ2-1; 13 bases align to TRBD2. The CDR3 has 16 amino acids. Germline trimming cut 5 bases from V and 8 bases from J; bases unmatched to any gene: 9. CDR1 is MNHNY, CDR2 SVGAGI, per germline (reference sequence).

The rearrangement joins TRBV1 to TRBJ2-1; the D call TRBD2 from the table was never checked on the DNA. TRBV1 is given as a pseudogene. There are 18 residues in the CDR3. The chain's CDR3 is CTSSLPPGLAGGLNEQFF. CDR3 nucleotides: TGCACCAGCAGCCTCCCGCCGGGGTTAGCGGGAGGTTTGAATGAGCAGTTCTTC.

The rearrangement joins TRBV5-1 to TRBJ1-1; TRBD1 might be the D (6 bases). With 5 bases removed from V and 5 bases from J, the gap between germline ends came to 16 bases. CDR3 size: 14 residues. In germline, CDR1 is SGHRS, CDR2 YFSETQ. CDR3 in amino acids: CASRGVGGRTEAFF. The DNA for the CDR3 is TGCGCCAGCAGGGGAGTCGGGGGGCGTACTGAAGCTTTCTTT.

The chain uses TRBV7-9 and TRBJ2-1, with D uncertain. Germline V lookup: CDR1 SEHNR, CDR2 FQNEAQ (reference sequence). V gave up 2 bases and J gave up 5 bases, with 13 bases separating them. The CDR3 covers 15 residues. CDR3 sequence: CASSLWWQADNEQFF. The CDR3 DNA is TGTGCCAGCAGCTTATGGTGGCAGGCCGACAATGAGCAGTTCTTC.

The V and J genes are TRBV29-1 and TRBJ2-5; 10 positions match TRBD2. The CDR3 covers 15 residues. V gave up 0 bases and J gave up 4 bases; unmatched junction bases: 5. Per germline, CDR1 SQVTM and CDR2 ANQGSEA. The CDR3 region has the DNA TGCAGCGTTGAAGAAGCGGGAGGGCGGGGAGAGACCCAGTACTTC. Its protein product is CSVEEAGGRGETQYF.

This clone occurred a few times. The CDR3 coding sequence is TGCGCCAGCAGCTCGGACAGGGGCAGAGATGGCTACACCTTC. This gives the protein CASSSDRGRDGYTF. V usage is TRBV5-1 and J usage is TRBJ1-2; 9 nucleotides align to TRBD1. Unmatched junction bases numbered 6, after V lost 3 bases and J lost 6 bases. CDR1 and CDR2 (germline): SGHRS, YFSETQ. The CDR3 loop spans 14 amino acids. The full variable domain, rest sourced from reference TRBV5-1 and TRBJ1-2, is KAGVTQTPRYLIKTRGQQVTLSCSPISGHRSVSWYQQTPGQGLQFLFEYFSETQRNKGNFPGRFSGRQFSNSRSEMNVSTLELGDSALYLCASSSDRGRDGYTFGSGTRLTVV.

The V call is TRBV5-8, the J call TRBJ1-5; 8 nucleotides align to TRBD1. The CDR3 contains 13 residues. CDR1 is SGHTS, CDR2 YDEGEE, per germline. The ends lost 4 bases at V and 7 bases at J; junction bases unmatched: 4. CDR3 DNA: TGTGCCAGCAGCCCACAGGGGGAGCAGCCCCAGCATTTT. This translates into CASSPQGEQPQHF.

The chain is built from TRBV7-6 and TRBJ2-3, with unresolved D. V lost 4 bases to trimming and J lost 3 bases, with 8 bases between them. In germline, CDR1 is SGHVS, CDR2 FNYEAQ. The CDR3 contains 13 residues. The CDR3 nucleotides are TGTGCCAGCAGCTACGTGCAGACAGATACGCAGTATTTT. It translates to CASSYVQTDTQYF.

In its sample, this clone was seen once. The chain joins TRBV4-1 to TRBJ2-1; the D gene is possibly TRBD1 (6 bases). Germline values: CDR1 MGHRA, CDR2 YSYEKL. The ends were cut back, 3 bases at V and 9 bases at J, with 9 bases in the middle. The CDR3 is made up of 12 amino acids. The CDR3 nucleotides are TGCGCCAGCAGCCACACAGGGTCTGAGCAGTTCTTC. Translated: CASSHTGSEQFF.

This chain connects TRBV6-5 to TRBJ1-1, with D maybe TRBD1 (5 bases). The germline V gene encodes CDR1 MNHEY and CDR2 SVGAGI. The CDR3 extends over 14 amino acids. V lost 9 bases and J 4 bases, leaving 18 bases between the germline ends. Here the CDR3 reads CASLDKGRSTEAFF. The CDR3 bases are TGTGCCAGTCTGGACAAAGGTCGATCCACTGAAGCTTTCTTT.

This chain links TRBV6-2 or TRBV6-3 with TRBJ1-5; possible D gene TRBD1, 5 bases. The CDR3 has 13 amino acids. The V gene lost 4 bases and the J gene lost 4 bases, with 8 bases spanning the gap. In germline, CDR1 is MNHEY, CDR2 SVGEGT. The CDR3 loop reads CASSFQGNQPQHF. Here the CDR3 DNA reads TGTGCCAGCAGTTTTCAGGGAAATCAGCCCCAGCATTTT.

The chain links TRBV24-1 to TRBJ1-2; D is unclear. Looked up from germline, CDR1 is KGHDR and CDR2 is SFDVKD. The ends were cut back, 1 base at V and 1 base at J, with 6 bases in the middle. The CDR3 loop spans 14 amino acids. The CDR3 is CATSDFTSNYGYTF. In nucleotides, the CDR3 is TGTGCCACCAGTGATTTTACCAGTAACTATGGCTACACCTTC.

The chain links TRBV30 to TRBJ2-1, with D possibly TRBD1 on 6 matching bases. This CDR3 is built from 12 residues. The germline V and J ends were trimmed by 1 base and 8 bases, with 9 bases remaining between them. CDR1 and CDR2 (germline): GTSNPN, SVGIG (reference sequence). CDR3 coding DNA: TGTGCCTGGAGTGCCAGGGGCCATGAGCAGTTCTTC. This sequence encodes CAWSARGHEQFF.

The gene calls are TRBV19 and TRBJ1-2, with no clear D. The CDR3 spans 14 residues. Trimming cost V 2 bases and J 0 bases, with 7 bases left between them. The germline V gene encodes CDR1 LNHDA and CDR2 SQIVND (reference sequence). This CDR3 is CASSISQANYGYTF. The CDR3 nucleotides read TGTGCCAGTAGTATAAGCCAGGCTAACTATGGCTACACCTTC.

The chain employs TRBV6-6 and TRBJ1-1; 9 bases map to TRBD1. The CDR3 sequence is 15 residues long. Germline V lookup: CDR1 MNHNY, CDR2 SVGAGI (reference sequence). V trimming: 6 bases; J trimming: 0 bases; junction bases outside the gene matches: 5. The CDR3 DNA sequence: TGTGCCAGCAGAGGTACAGGGGGCCTGAACACTGAAGCTTTCTTT. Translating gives CASRGTGGLNTEAFF.

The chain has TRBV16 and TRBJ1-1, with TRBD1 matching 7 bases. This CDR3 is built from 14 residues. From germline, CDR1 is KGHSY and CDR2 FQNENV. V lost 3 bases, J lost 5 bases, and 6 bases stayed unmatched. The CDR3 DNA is TGTGCCAGCAGCCAGTCGACAGGGTTGACTGAAGCTTTCTTT. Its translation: CASSQSTGLTEAFF.

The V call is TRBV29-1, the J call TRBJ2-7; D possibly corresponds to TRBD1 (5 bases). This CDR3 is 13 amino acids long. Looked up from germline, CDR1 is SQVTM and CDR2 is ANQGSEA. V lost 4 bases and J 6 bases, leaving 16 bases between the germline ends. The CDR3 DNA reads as TGCAGCGTTGTATTTCAGGGTAATGGCGAGCAGTACTTC. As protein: CSVVFQGNGEQYF.

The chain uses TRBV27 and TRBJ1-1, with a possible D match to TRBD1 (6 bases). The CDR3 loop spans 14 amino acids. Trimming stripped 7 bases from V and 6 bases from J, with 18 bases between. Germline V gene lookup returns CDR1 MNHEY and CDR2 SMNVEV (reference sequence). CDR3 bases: TGTGCCAGCATCCTAAGGGGGGGGAGGGCTGAAGCTTTCTTT. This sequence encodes CASILRGGRAEAFF.

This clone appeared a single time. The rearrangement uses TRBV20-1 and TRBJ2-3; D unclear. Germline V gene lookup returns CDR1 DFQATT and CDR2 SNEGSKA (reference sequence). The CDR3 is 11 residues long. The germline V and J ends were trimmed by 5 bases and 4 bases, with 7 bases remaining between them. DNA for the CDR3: TGCAGTGCTTACATGCCAGATACGCAGTATTTT. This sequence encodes CSAYMPDTQYF.

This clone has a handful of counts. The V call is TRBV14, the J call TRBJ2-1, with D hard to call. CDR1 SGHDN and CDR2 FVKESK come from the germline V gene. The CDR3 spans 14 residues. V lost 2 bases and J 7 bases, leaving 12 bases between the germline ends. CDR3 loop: CASSQMPTGNEQFF. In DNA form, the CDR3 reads TGTGCCAGCAGCCAAATGCCCACCGGGAATGAGCAGTTCTTC.

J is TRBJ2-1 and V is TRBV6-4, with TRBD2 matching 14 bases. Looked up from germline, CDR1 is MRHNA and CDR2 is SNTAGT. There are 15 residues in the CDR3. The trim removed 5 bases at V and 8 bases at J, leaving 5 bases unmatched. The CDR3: CASSQTSGRADEQFF. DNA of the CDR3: TGTGCCAGCAGTCAGACTAGCGGGAGGGCCGATGAGCAGTTCTTC.

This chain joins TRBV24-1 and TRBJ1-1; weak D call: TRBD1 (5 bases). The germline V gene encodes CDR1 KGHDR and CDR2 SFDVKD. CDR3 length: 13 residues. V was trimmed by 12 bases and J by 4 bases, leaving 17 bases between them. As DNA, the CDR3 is TGTGCCTCGGGAAGGTCGGGGGGCACTGAAGCTTTCTTT. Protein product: CASGRSGGTEAFF.

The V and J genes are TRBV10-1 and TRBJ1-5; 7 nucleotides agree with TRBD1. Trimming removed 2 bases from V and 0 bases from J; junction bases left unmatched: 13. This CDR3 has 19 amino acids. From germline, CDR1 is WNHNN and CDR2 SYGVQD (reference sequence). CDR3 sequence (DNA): TGCGCCAGCAGTGAGCCTGCCGGGACAGAAGAATATAGCAATCAGCCCCAGCATTTT. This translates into CASSEPAGTEEYSNQPQHF.

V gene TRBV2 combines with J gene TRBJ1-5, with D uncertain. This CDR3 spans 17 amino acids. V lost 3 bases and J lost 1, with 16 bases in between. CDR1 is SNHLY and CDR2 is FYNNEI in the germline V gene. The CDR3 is CASSDGRERRSNQPQHF. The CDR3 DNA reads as TGTGCCAGCAGTGATGGAAGGGAGAGAAGGAGCAATCAGCCCCAGCATTTT.

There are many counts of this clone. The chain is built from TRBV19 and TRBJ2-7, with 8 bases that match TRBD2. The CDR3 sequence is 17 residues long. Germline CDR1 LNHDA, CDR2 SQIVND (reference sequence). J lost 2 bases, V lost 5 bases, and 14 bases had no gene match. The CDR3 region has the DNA TGTGCCAGTAGTGGGGTTAACCGGCGGGAGGACACCTACGAGCAGTACTTC. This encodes CASSGVNRREDTYEQYF.

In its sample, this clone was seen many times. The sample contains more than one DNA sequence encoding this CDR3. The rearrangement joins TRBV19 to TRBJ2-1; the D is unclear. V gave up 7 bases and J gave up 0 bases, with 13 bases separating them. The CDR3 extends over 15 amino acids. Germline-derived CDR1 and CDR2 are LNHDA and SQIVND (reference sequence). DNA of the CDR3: TGTGCCAGTAAGGCTGACCGGAGCTCCTACAATGAGCAGTTCTTC. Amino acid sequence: CASKADRSSYNEQFF.